One and the same sample provided the 17 T cell receptor beta chains below, sequenced in a study of blood T cell repertoires in COVID-19. Some clones are missing from TCRdb's copy, which holds only in-frame ones; the method was immunoSEQ multiplex PCR. Among a few hundred thousand clones listed, over 80% were seen once. The sample taken for sequencing was PBMCs or T cells enriched from blood (not recorded which). The receptors were gathered from a woman aged 18-35 years who had recovered from COVID-19.

This rearrangement joins TRBV6-8 to TRBJ2-1; D is perhaps TRBD2 (6 bases). The CDR3 has 17 residues. In germline, CDR1 is MNHGY, CDR2 SAAAGT. Between the trimmed V and J ends, which lost 2 bases and 7 bases, there was a span of 21 bases. CDR3 region: CASSYPSPIRGWNEQFF. The DNA for the CDR3 is TGTGCCAGCAGTTACCCGAGTCCTATCCGGGGGTGGAATGAGCAGTTCTTC.

The chain uses TRBV4-3 and TRBJ1-3, with 8 bases lining up with TRBD1. CDR3 length: 14 residues. V trimming: 6 bases; J trimming: 6 bases; junction bases outside the gene matches: 7. Per germline, CDR1 LGHNA and CDR2 YSLEER. This chain's CDR3 is CASSPTGELNTIYF. The CDR3 nucleotides are TGCGCCAGCAGTCCGACAGGGGAGTTAAACACCATATATTTT.

The genes are TRBV27 and TRBJ1-4; D is unresolved. V dropped 6 bases and J dropped 4 bases, with 15 bases sitting between them. The CDR3 consists of 15 residues. From germline, CDR1 is MNHEY and CDR2 SMNVEV (reference sequence). The CDR3 reads CASSLEGYHNEKLFF. CDR3 in DNA: TGTGCCAGCAGCCTAGAAGGCTATCATAATGAAAAACTGTTTTTT. Supplemented by reference TRBV27 and TRBJ1-4, the full variable domain reads EAQVTQNPRYLITVTGKKLTVTCSQNMNHEYMSWYRQDPGLGLRQIYYSMNVEVTDKGDVPEGYKVSRKEKRNFPLILESPSPNQTSLYFCASSLEGYHNEKLFFGSGTQLSVL.

The chain is built from TRBV6-6 and TRBJ2-2; 10 positions match TRBD2. The J segment lost 2 bases and the V segment lost 5 bases, leaving 14 bases of the junction unmatched. This CDR3 is 19 amino acids long. Per the germline V gene, CDR1 is MNHNY and CDR2 is SVGAGI (reference sequence). As DNA, the CDR3 is TGTGCCAGCAGTCCGGGACTAGCGAAGACGGGAGCCAACACCGGGGAGCTGTTTTTT. Translating it yields CASSPGLAKTGANTGELFF.

The gene calls are TRBV15 and TRBJ2-5; perhaps TRBD1 as D (6 bases). The germline V gene has CDR1 LNHNV and CDR2 YYDKDF (reference sequence). The CDR3 spans 14 residues. The V gene lost 1 base and the J gene lost 0 bases, with 6 bases spanning the gap. The CDR3 DNA follows: TGTGCCACCAGCAGAGGGACAGACCAAGAGACCCAGTACTTC. Protein sequence: CATSRGTDQETQYF.

The chain recombines TRBV11-2 with TRBJ1-1; 7 bases fit TRBD1. Trimming cost V 2 bases and J 6 bases; bases outside gene matches: 3. Germline loops: CDR1 SGHAT, CDR2 FQNNGV. The CDR3 spans 13 residues. CDR3 sequence reads: CASSLTTGPEAFF. The CDR3 nucleotides read TGTGCCAGCAGCTTAACGACAGGGCCTGAAGCTTTCTTT.

The gene calls are TRBV10-3 and TRBJ2-3; the match to TRBD2 covers 8 bases. This CDR3 contains 16 residues. The trim removed 6 bases at V and 0 bases at J, leaving 8 bases unmatched. The V gene's germline CDR1 is ENHRY and CDR2 SYGVKD. As DNA, the CDR3 is TGTGCCATCAGAGGGAAGCGGGGGACTAGCACAGATACGCAGTATTTT. Translated, it gives CAIRGKRGTSTDTQYF.

The chain couples TRBV4-3 to TRBJ2-1, with D possibly being TRBD2 (5 bases). The CDR3 sequence is 16 residues long. V lost 0 bases and J 0 bases, leaving 9 bases between the germline ends. Germline V gives CDR1 LGHNA, CDR2 YSLEER. The CDR3 loop reads CASSQDTRSSYNEQFF. As DNA, the CDR3 is TGCGCCAGCAGCCAAGATACTAGGAGCTCCTACAATGAGCAGTTCTTC.

This chain uses TRBV19 with TRBJ2-7, with 8 bases identical to TRBD2. V gave up 8 bases and J gave up 0 bases; unmatched junction bases: 9. The length of the CDR3 is 15 residues. Germline CDR1 LNHDA, CDR2 SQIVND (reference sequence). CDR3 nucleotides: TGTGCCAGTCGGAGTAGCGGGGCAAGCTCCTACGAGCAGTACTTC. This translates into CASRSSGASSYEQYF.

CDR3 loop: CASSLVAGGLYNEQFF. The CDR3 region has the DNA TGTGCCAGCAGCTTAGTAGCGGGAGGGTTATACAATGAGCAGTTCTTC. The chain employs TRBV11-2 and TRBJ2-1; TRBD2 matches 11 bases. With 1 base clipped from V and 4 bases from J, the junction kept 3 bases outside the gene matches. This CDR3 comprises 16 residues. Germline lookup yields CDR1 SGHAT and CDR2 FQNNGV. Full variable domain (outside the CDR3, taken from reference TRBV11-2 and TRBJ2-1): EAGVAQSPRYKIIEKRQSVAFWCNPISGHATLYWYQQILGQGPKLLIQFQNNGVVDDSQLPKDRFSAERLKGVDSTLKIQPAKLEDSAVYLCASSLVAGGLYNEQFFGPGTRLTVL.

This clone appeared a few times. This CDR3 reads CASSLGGAMNTEAFF. CDR3 coding DNA: TGTGCCAGCAGCTTGGGTGGGGCCATGAACACTGAAGCTTTCTTT. This chain links TRBV5-6 with TRBJ1-1; tentatively, D is TRBD1 (5 bases). The germline CDR1 and CDR2 sequences are SGHDT and YYEEEE. Between the trimmed V and J ends, which lost 0 bases and 0 bases, there was a span of 9 bases. This CDR3 has 15 residues.

The gene calls are TRBV11-2 and TRBJ2-5; no firm D call. The CDR3 runs to 14 residues. Germline V CDR1 and CDR2: SGHAT, FQNNGV. V was cut by 4 bases and J by 2 bases, with 11 bases left in between. The CDR3 DNA is TGTGCCAGCAGCTCGGGTTGGGTTCAAGAGACCCAGTACTTC. Amino acids: CASSSGWVQETQYF.

The CDR3 region has the DNA TGTGCCAGTAGTATGAGGGGACAGGGGGCAGGTGATACGCAGTATTTT. Amino acid sequence: CASSMRGQGAGDTQYF. The chain recombines TRBV19 with TRBJ2-3; 12 nucleotides agree with TRBD1. Germline CDR1 and CDR2: LNHDA and SQIVND (reference sequence). CDR3 length: 16 residues. J lost 6 bases, V lost 3 bases, and 7 bases had no gene match.

The rearrangement joins TRBV20-1 to TRBJ2-7; D might be TRBD1 (6 bases). Germline lookup yields CDR1 DFQATT and CDR2 SNEGSKA (reference sequence). This CDR3 spans 14 amino acids. Between the trimmed V and J ends, which lost 3 bases and 2 bases, there was a span of 14 bases. CDR3 protein: CSASSPDSTYEQYF. The CDR3 bases are TGCAGTGCTAGTTCCCCGGACAGCACCTACGAGCAGTACTTC.

The chain links TRBV14 to TRBJ1-1; no reliable D call. Germline loops: CDR1 SGHDN, CDR2 FVKESK. The CDR3 consists of 13 residues. V dropped 5 bases and J dropped 0 bases, with 7 bases sitting between them. The CDR3, as DNA: TGTGCCAGCAGCGCAACACTGAACACTGAAGCTTTCTTT. As protein: CASSATLNTEAFF.

This rearrangement joins TRBV25-1 to TRBJ2-7; 9 nucleotides align to TRBD1. With V trimmed by 6 bases and J by 4 bases, 7 bases remained unmatched. CDR1 MGHDK and CDR2 SYGVNS come from the germline V gene. The CDR3 loop spans 14 amino acids. CDR3 sequence: CASSPGTGWYEQYF. The CDR3 coding sequence is TGTGCCAGCAGCCCCGGGACAGGGTGGTACGAGCAGTACTTC.

This rearrangement joins TRBV7-6 to TRBJ1-3, with 9 bases aligning to TRBD1. J lost 0 bases, V lost 3 bases, and 6 bases had no gene match. This CDR3 is 17 amino acids long. CDR1 is SGHVS and CDR2 is FNYEAQ in the germline V gene. The CDR3 sequence is CASSLQTGGFSGNTIYF. In nucleotides, the CDR3 is TGTGCCAGCAGCTTGCAAACAGGGGGCTTCTCTGGAAACACCATATATTTT.